This entry lists 31 T cell receptor beta chains sequenced from one sample in a study of regulatory T cells in long-lasting Graves disease. Time point meaning: persistent/refractory GD, antithyroid drugs over 5 years with positive TRAb. The TCR library was prepared using RNA isolated from PBMCs. Both iRepertoire HTBI primers and Arm-PCR of CDR3 regions were used to build the TCR beta libraries. TCRdb reprocessed the multiplex PCR reads with MiXCR, giving one entry per CDR3 protein. The sample lists about 470,000 distinct CDR3 sequences; about a fifth were seen once. The material was peripheral blood mononuclear cells (PBMCs), obtained when the disease was refractory, from a patient treated with antithyroid drugs. All receptors derive from a female donor with Graves disease.

This clonotype has a count of ten or more. The chain combines TRBV10-3 with TRBJ1-4, with 9 bases aligning to TRBD1. Germline V lookup: CDR1 ENHRY, CDR2 SYGVKD. The CDR3 covers 15 residues. J was trimmed by 5 bases and V by 3 bases; bases with no gene match: 4. CDR3 sequence reads: CAISEPGQGNEKLFF. CDR3 nucleotides: TGTGCCATCAGTGAACCGGGACAGGGAAATGAAAAACTGTTTTTT.

This clonotype was seen ten or more times. The genes are TRBV28 and TRBJ1-1, with D uncertain. Germline-derived CDR1 and CDR2 are MDHEN and SYDVKM. The CDR3 runs to 13 residues. V gave up 6 bases and J gave up 0 bases, with 8 bases separating them. The CDR3 spells CASSPQVNTEAFF. DNA for the CDR3: TGTGCCAGCAGCCCTCAAGTGAACACTGAAGCTTTCTTT.

This clonotype has ten or more counts. The genes are TRBV27 and TRBJ2-7; maybe TRBD1 (6 bases). The CDR3 covers 15 residues. Germline lookup yields CDR1 MNHEY and CDR2 SMNVEV (reference sequence). Trimming pared 3 bases from V and 1 base from J, leaving 13 bases between. The DNA of the CDR3 is TGTGCCAGCAGTTTGGCAGGGGTCGGTTCCTACGAGCAGTACTTC. Translated, it gives CASSLAGVGSYEQYF.

The sample holds many counts of this clonotype. The V and J genes are TRBV15 and TRBJ2-7, with TRBD2 identical over 13 bases. The CDR3 runs to 15 residues. The V and J ends lost 6 bases and 5 bases, in that order; junction bases with no gene match: 7. In germline, CDR1 is LNHNV, CDR2 YYDKDF (reference sequence). This CDR3 is CATSSWTSGSDEQYF. CDR3 sequence (DNA): TGTGCCACCAGTAGCTGGACTAGCGGGAGTGACGAGCAGTACTTC.

The chain has TRBV29-1 and TRBJ2-2, with 10 bases matching TRBD1. The J segment lost 4 bases and the V segment lost 6 bases, leaving 5 bases of the junction unmatched. This CDR3 has 14 residues. The germline CDR1 and CDR2 sequences are SQVTM and ANQGSEA. The CDR3 protein is CSVGQGLSTGELFF. CDR3 sequence (DNA): TGCAGCGTGGGACAGGGGTTGTCCACCGGGGAGCTGTTTTTT.

This clonotype was seen many times. The chain joins TRBV28 to TRBJ2-7; D gene ambiguous. Looked up from germline, CDR1 is MDHEN and CDR2 is SYDVKM. V shed 4 bases and J shed 2 bases, with 12 bases lying between them. The CDR3 extends over 14 amino acids. CDR3 sequence: CASSSYRQTYEQYF. CDR3 nucleotide sequence: TGTGCCAGCAGTTCCTATAGGCAGACCTACGAGCAGTACTTC. Combining the CDR3 with reference TRBV28 and TRBJ2-7 gives the whole variable domain DVKVTQSSRYLVKRTGEKVFLECVQDMDHENMFWYRQDPGLGLRLIYFSYDVKMKEKGDIPEGYSVSREKKERFSLILESASTNQTSMYLCASSSYRQTYEQYFGPGTRLTVT.

As regards this clonotype: A much larger clone lies a single base off, so this may be a read error. V gene TRBV2 combines with J gene TRBJ2-7, with 8 bases aligning to TRBD1. Germline values: CDR1 SNHLY, CDR2 FYNNEI. The CDR3 length is 14 residues. The trim removed 4 bases at V and 6 bases at J, leaving 8 bases unmatched. The CDR3 region is CASSARTGTCEQYF. The CDR3 DNA sequence: TGTGCCAGCAGTGCTCGGACAGGGACATGCGAGCAGTACTTC. The whole variable domain, remainder taken from reference TRBV2 and TRBJ2-7, is EPEVTQTPSHQVTQMGQEVILRCVPISNHLYFYWYRQILGQKVEFLVSFYNNEISEKSEIFDDQFSVERPDGSNFTLKIRSTKLEDSAMYFCASSARTGTCEQYFGPGTRLTVT.

The V call is TRBV27, the J call TRBJ1-5, with 7 bases lining up with TRBD1. Germline V CDR1 and CDR2: MNHEY, SMNVEV (reference sequence). The trim removed 7 bases at V and 0 bases at J, leaving 12 bases unmatched. The CDR3 is 17 residues long. The CDR3 here is CASNRDRPLISNQPQHF. In DNA, the CDR3 is TGTGCCAGCAACAGGGACAGACCTCTTATTAGCAATCAGCCCCAGCATTTT.

Only a few counts were recorded for this clonotype. Likely a read error: the CDR3 ends without its conserved phenylalanine or tryptophan. The genes are TRBV6-1 and TRBJ2-7; a possible D gene is TRBD1 (6 bases). There are 13 residues in the CDR3. CDR1 and CDR2 (germline): MNHNS, SASEGT. With 10 bases removed from V and 0 bases from J, the gap between germline ends came to 13 bases. CDR3 sequence: CATLRQDSYEQYL. The CDR3 DNA follows: TGTGCCACCCTTAGACAGGACTCCTACGAGCAGTACCTC.

The chain employs TRBV3-1 and TRBJ2-7; D is possibly TRBD2 (5 bases). Trimming stripped 1 base from V and 7 bases from J, with 11 bases between. The CDR3 extends over 13 amino acids. Germline loops: CDR1 LGHDT, CDR2 YNNKEL (reference sequence). In DNA, the CDR3 is TGTGCCAGCAGCCAAGCGGCGGGTGCGGAGCAGTACTTC. It translates to CASSQAAGAEQYF.

This clonotype was seen many times. The rearrangement uses TRBV6-5 and TRBJ1-2; D might be TRBD1 (6 bases). There are 15 residues in the CDR3. Germline values: CDR1 MNHEY, CDR2 SVGAGI. The V end was cut by 3 bases, the J end by 3 bases, with 14 bases between. CDR3 loop: CASSYSPTGYYGYTF. As DNA, the CDR3 is TGTGCCAGCAGTTATTCCCCAACAGGGTACTATGGCTACACCTTC.

This clonotype was recorded many times. The V call is TRBV29-1, the J call TRBJ1-1; the D gene is possibly TRBD1 (5 bases). V lost 7 bases to trimming and J lost 1 base, with 7 bases between them. Looked up from germline, CDR1 is SQVTM and CDR2 is ANQGSEA. The CDR3 is 11 amino acids. CDR3 nucleotide sequence: TGCAGCGCCAGGGAGAACACTGAAGCTTTCTTT. Amino acids: CSARENTEAFF.

This clonotype has a handful of counts. The chain carries TRBV13 and TRBJ2-3, with unresolved D. The CDR3 is 15 amino acids. Germline V lookup: CDR1 PRHDT, CDR2 FYEKMQ (reference sequence). Trimming cost V 3 bases and J 7 bases, with 17 bases left between them. The CDR3 region is CASSLGAAYRNTQYF. The CDR3 bases are TGTGCCAGCAGCTTGGGTGCTGCTTACCGGAATACGCAGTATTTT.

V is TRBV5-1 and J is TRBJ2-5, with a possible D match to TRBD1 (6 bases). Trimming cost V 0 bases and J 4 bases, with 16 bases left between them. The length of the CDR3 is 16 residues. CDR1 SGHRS and CDR2 YFSETQ come from the germline V gene. The CDR3: CASSLEGSQGGETQYF. CDR3 coding DNA: TGCGCCAGCAGCTTGGAGGGTTCACAGGGCGGAGAGACCCAGTACTTC. The full variable domain, its missing parts supplied by reference TRBV5-1 and TRBJ2-5, is KAGVTQTPRYLIKTRGQQVTLSCSPISGHRSVSWYQQTPGQGLQFLFEYFSETQRNKGNFPGRFSGRQFSNSRSEMNVSTLELGDSALYLCASSLEGSQGGETQYFGPGTRLLVL.

V gene TRBV5-6 combines with J gene TRBJ2-2; 8 bases match TRBD1. V lost 4 bases, J lost 1 base, and 6 bases stayed unmatched. CDR1 is SGHDT, CDR2 YYEEEE, per germline. The CDR3 is 16 amino acids. The CDR3 here is CASSGTGTLNTGELFF. The DNA of the CDR3 is TGTGCCAGCAGCGGGACAGGAACATTGAACACCGGGGAGCTGTTTTTT.

The rearrangement uses TRBV2 and TRBJ2-5, with 7 bases matching TRBD2. The length of the CDR3 is 15 residues. After removal of 3 bases from V and 3 bases from J, the junction contained 7 bases not matched to a gene. Germline lookup yields CDR1 SNHLY and CDR2 FYNNEI. DNA for the CDR3: TGTGCCAGCAGTGACCTAGCAGCGGGAAAAGAGACCCAGTACTTC. The encoded protein is CASSDLAAGKETQYF.

Points on this clonotype: A much larger clone lies one base from this, so it may be a read error. The genes are TRBV12-3 or TRBV12-4 and TRBJ1-5; D possibly corresponds to TRBD1 (5 bases). The CDR3 is 14 amino acids. CDR3 DNA sequence: TGTGCCAGCAGTTTGAGGGGAGGCGGTCAGCCCCAGCGTTTT. Its translation is CASSLRGGGQPQRF.

This clonotype was seen ten or more times. This sequence joins TRBV10-3 and TRBJ2-5, with 8 bases that match TRBD1. The CDR3 spans 14 residues. Germline CDR1 and CDR2: ENHRY and SYGVKD. Unmatched junction bases numbered 4, after V lost 3 bases and J lost 4 bases. The DNA of the CDR3 is TGTGCCATCAGTGACGAACAGGGGGGAGAGACCCAGTACTTC. It is translated as CAISDEQGGETQYF.

This clonotype was seen ten or more times. V is TRBV28 and J is TRBJ1-5, with a possible D match to TRBD1 (6 bases). Germline-derived CDR1 and CDR2 are MDHEN and SYDVKM. V lost 3 bases and J 4 bases, leaving 10 bases between the germline ends. The CDR3 is made up of 14 amino acids. The CDR3 sequence is CASSFGGTNQPQHF. CDR3 DNA: TGTGCCAGCAGTTTTGGGGGGACAAATCAGCCCCAGCATTTT.

This clonotype was detected only a few times. V and J are TRBV3-1 and TRBJ1-4; D is undetermined. The V gene lost 2 bases and the J gene lost 3 bases, with 16 bases spanning the gap. This CDR3 region has 17 residues. Germline V gene data show CDR1 as LGHDT and CDR2 as YNNKEL (reference sequence). CDR3 amino acids: CASSQSRSGQANEKLFF. DNA of the CDR3: TGTGCCAGCAGCCAATCCCGTTCCGGCCAGGCTAATGAAAAACTGTTTTTT.

The J gene is TRBJ2-7, the V gene TRBV2; D uncertain. V lost 3 bases, J lost 7 bases, and 7 bases lay in between. The CDR3 consists of 11 residues. CDR1 is SNHLY and CDR2 is FYNNEI in the germline V gene. CDR3 region: CASSDGLEQYF. CDR3 coding DNA: TGTGCCAGCAGTGACGGCCTGGAGCAGTACTTC. The full variable domain, in which reference TRBV2 and TRBJ2-7 provide the parts outside the CDR3, is EPEVTQTPSHQVTQMGQEVILRCVPISNHLYFYWYRQILGQKVEFLVSFYNNEISEKSEIFDDQFSVERPDGSNFTLKIRSTKLEDSAMYFCASSDGLEQYFGPGTRLTVT.

The sample holds a few counts of this clonotype. The V call is TRBV30, the J call TRBJ1-1, with unresolved D. Trimming removed 2 bases from V and 0 bases from J, with 4 bases in between. The CDR3 sequence is 12 residues long. Germline loops: CDR1 GTSNPN, CDR2 SVGIG (reference sequence). CDR3 sequence (DNA): TGTGCCTGGAGTCATGTGAACACTGAAGCTTTCTTT. This codes for CAWSHVNTEAFF.

This clonotype has just a few counts. The chain recombines TRBV7-9 with TRBJ2-7; 14 nucleotides align to TRBD2. CDR1 and CDR2 (germline): SEHNR, FQNEAQ (reference sequence). V lost 5 bases, J lost 1 base, and 10 bases stayed unmatched. CDR3 size: 18 residues. CDR3 sequence (DNA): TGTGCCAGCAGCCCACCCGGCGGGACTAGCGGGAGTTCCTACGAGCAGTACTTC. Translation: CASSPPGGTSGSSYEQYF.

The chain employs TRBV5-1 and TRBJ2-3; D is possibly TRBD1 (6 bases). Germline V lookup: CDR1 SGHRS, CDR2 YFSETQ. The CDR3 totals 19 residues. Trimming removed 1 base at V and 4 bases at J, with 25 bases between. CDR3: CASSLNLGQEFGGPDTQYF. CDR3 bases: TGCGCCAGCAGCTTGAACTTGGGACAAGAGTTCGGTGGGCCAGATACGCAGTATTTT. Complete variable domain (other parts from reference TRBV5-1 and TRBJ2-3): KAGVTQTPRYLIKTRGQQVTLSCSPISGHRSVSWYQQTPGQGLQFLFEYFSETQRNKGNFPGRFSGRQFSNSRSEMNVSTLELGDSALYLCASSLNLGQEFGGPDTQYFGPGTRLTVL.

This clonotype was seen more than once but under ten times. The chain links TRBV20-1 to TRBJ2-7; D is unclear. This CDR3 region has 10 residues. Germline V CDR1 and CDR2: DFQATT, SNEGSKA (reference sequence). The V end lost 3 bases, the J end lost 5 bases, and 5 bases lay between the germline ends. The CDR3 sequence is CSASRDEQYF. The CDR3 coding sequence is TGCAGTGCTAGTCGGGACGAGCAGTACTTC.

This clonotype was counted a few times. The chain joins TRBV29-1 to TRBJ2-7, with 7 nucleotides matching TRBD1. Germline V CDR1 and CDR2: SQVTM, ANQGSEA. The CDR3 contains 10 residues. The junction had 2 bases not matched to a gene; V was cut back by 7 bases and J by 5 bases. The CDR3 sequence is CSAGGNEQYF. The CDR3 DNA follows: TGCAGCGCAGGGGGAAACGAGCAGTACTTC.

This clonotype was seen at least ten times. This rearrangement joins TRBV20-1 to TRBJ1-4; D not resolved. The CDR3 sequence is 14 residues long. Germline V CDR1 and CDR2: DFQATT, SNEGSKA (reference sequence). V lost 3 bases, J lost 3 bases, and 11 bases lay in between. DNA of the CDR3: TGCAGTGCTAGTCGAGGAACAGCTAATGAAAAACTGTTTTTT. Its protein product is CSASRGTANEKLFF.

This clonotype was picked up a small number of times. The CDR3 here is CSAESATGASYEQYF. CDR3 DNA sequence: TGCAGTGCTGAATCAGCCACAGGGGCCTCCTACGAGCAGTACTTC. The chain has TRBV20-1 and TRBJ2-7; 7 bases map to TRBD1. The CDR3 spans 15 residues. V was clipped by 5 bases and J by 0 bases; unmatched bases: 10. Germline loops: CDR1 DFQATT, CDR2 SNEGSKA (reference sequence).

Many counts were recorded for this clonotype. The chain couples TRBV10-3 to TRBJ1-2; D unresolved. Germline values: CDR1 ENHRY, CDR2 SYGVKD. With 3 bases removed from V and 5 bases from J, the gap between germline ends came to 10 bases. The length of the CDR3 is 13 residues. CDR3 loop: CAISDPTGYGYTF. For the CDR3, the DNA is TGTGCCATCAGTGACCCGACGGGATATGGCTACACCTTC.

V is TRBV7-9 and J is TRBJ2-7; D is ambiguous. This CDR3 is 14 amino acids long. The ends were cut back, 6 bases at V and 0 bases at J, with 12 bases in the middle. Germline V gives CDR1 SEHNR, CDR2 FQNEAQ (reference sequence). The CDR3 loop reads CASSKMPHSYEQYF. CDR3 DNA: TGTGCCAGCAGTAAAATGCCGCACTCCTACGAGCAGTACTTC.

CDR3 sequence (DNA): TGTGCCAGCAGCTTGGTGTCCACCGACACTGAAGCTTTCTTT. This sequence encodes CASSLVSTDTEAFF. This chain links TRBV5-5 with TRBJ1-1; D not resolved. The CDR3 totals 14 residues. The V and J ends lost 0 bases and 3 bases respectively, with 9 bases between them. CDR1 is SGHKS, CDR2 YYEKEE, per germline (reference sequence).